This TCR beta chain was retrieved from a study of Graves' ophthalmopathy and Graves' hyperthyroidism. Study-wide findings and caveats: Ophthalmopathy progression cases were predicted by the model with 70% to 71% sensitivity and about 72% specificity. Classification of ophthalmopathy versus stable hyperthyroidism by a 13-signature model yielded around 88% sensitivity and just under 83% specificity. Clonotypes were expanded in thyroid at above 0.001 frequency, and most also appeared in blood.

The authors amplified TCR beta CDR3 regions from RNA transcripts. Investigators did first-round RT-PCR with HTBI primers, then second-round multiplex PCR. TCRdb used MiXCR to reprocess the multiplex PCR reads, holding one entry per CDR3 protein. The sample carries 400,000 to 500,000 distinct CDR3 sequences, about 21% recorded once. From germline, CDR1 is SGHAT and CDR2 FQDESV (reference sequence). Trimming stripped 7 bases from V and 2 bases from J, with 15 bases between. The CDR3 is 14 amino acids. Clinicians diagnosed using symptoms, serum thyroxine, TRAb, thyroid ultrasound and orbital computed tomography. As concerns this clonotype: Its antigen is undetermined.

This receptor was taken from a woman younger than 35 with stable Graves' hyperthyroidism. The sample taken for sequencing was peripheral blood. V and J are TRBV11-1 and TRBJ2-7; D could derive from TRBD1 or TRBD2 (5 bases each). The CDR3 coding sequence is TGTGCCAGCACCCTGGGGGAAAGCACCTACGAGCAGTACTTC. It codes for CASTLGESTYEQYF.